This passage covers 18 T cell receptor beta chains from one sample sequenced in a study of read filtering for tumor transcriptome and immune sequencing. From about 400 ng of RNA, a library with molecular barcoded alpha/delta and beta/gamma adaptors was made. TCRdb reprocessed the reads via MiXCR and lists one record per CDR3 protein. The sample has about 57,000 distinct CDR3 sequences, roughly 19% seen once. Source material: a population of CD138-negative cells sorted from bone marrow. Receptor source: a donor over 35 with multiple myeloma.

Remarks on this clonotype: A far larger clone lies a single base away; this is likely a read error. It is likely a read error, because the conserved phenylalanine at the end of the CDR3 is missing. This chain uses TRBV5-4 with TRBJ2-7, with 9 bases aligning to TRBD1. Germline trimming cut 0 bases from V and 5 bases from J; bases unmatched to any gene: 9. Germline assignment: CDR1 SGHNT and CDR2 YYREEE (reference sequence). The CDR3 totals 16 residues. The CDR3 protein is CASSLAGTGIVHEQYS. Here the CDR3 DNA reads TGTGCCAGCAGCTTGGCCGGGACAGGGATAGTACACGAGCAGTACTCC.

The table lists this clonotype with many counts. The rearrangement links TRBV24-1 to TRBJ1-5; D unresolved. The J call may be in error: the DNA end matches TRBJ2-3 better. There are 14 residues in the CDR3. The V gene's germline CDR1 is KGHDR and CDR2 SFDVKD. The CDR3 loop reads CATSDGQANQPQYF. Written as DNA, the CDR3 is TGTGCCACCAGTGATGGGCAGGCTAATCAGCCCCAGTATTTT.

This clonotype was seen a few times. The DNA of the CDR3 is TGTGCCAGCCTCCGGGGTGGAGGTGATGAAAAACTGTTTTTT. It encodes CASLRGGGDEKLFF. This sequence joins TRBV12-3 or TRBV12-4 and TRBJ1-4, with unresolved D. V lost 8 bases and J 6 bases, leaving 16 bases between the germline ends. The CDR3 contains 14 residues.

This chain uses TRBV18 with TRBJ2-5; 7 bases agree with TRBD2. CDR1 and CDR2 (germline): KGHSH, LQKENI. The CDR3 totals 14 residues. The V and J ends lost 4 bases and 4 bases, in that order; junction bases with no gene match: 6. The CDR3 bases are TGTGCCAGCTCACGAATAGGACTAGGAGAGACCCAGTACTTC. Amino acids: CASSRIGLGETQYF.

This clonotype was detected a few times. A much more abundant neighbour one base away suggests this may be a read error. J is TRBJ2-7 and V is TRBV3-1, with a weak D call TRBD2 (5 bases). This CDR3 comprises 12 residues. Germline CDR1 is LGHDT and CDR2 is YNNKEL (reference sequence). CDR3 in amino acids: CSSSPSSYEQYF. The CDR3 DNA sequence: TGTTCCAGCAGCCCTAGCAGCTACGAGCAGTACTTC.

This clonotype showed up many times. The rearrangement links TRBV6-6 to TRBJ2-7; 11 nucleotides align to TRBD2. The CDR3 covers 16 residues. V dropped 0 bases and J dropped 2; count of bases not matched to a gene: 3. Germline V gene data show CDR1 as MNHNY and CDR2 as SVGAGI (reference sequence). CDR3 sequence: CASSYSTSGVTYEQYF. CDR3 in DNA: TGTGCCAGCAGTTACTCGACTAGCGGGGTTACCTACGAGCAGTACTTC.

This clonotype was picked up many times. CDR3 residues: CASSPVQGKISGANVLTF. The CDR3 nucleotides are TGTGCCAGCTCACCGGTCCAGGGTAAAATAAGCGGGGCCAACGTCCTGACTTTC. The chain couples TRBV18 to TRBJ2-6; D perhaps matches TRBD1 (5 bases). This CDR3 has 18 amino acids. The V gene lost 3 bases and the J gene lost 4 bases, with 19 bases spanning the gap. The germline CDR1 and CDR2 sequences are KGHSH and LQKENI.

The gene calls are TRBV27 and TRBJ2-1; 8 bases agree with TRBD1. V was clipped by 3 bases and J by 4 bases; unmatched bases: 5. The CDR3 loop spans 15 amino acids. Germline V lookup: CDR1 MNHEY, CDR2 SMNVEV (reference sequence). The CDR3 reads CASSFRQGPYNEQFF. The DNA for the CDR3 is TGTGCCAGCAGTTTCCGACAGGGGCCTTACAATGAGCAGTTCTTC.

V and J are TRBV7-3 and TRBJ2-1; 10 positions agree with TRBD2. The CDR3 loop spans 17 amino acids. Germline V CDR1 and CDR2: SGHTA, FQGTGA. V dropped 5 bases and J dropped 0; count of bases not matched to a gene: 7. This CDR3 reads CASSPLASGSSYNEQFF. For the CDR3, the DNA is TGTGCCAGCAGCCCGTTGGCTAGCGGGAGCTCCTACAATGAGCAGTTCTTC.

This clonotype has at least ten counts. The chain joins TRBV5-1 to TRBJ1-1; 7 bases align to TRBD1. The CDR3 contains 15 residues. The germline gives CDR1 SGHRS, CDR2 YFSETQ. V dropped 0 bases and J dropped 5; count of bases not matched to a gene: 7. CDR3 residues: CASSLGGLRGTEAFF. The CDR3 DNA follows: TGCGCCAGCAGCTTGGGAGGCCTCAGGGGGACTGAAGCTTTCTTT.

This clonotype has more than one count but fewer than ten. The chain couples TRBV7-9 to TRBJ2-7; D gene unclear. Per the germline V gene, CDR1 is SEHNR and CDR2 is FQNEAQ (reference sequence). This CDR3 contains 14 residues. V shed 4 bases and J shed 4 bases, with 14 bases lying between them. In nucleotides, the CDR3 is TGTGCCAGCAGCTCCCCGGACCTGTCGTACGAGCAGTACTTC. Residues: CASSSPDLSYEQYF.

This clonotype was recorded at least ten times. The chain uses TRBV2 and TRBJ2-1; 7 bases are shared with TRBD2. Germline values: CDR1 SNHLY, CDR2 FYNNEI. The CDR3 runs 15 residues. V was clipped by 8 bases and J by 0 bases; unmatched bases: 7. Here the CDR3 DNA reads TGTGCCAGCGTTTATGGCGGGAGCTCCTACAATGAGCAGTTCTTC. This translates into CASVYGGSSYNEQFF.

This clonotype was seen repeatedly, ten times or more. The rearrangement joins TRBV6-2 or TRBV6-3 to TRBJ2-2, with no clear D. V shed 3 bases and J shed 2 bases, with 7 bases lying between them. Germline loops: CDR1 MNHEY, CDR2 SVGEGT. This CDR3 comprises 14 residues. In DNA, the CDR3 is TGTGCCAGCAGTTATCAGCTAAACACCGGGGAGCTGTTTTTT. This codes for CASSYQLNTGELFF.

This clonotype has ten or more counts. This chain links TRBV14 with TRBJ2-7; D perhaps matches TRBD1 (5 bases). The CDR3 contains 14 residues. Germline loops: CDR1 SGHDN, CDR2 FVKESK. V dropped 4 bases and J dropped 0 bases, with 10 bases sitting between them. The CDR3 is CASSPDISSYEQYF. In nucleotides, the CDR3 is TGTGCCAGCAGCCCGGACATAAGCTCCTACGAGCAGTACTTC.

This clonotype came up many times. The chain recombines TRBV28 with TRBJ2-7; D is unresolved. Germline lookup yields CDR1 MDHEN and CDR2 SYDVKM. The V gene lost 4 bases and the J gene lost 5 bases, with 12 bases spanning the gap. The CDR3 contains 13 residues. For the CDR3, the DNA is TGTGCCAGCAGTTCCCTTGCTGGGGACGAGCAGTACTTC. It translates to CASSSLAGDEQYF.

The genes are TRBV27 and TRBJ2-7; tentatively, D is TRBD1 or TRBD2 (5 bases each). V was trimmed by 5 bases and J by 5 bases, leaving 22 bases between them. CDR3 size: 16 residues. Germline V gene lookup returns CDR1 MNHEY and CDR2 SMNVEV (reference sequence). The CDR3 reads CASSPWDAAFGDEQYF. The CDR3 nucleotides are TGTGCCAGCAGTCCCTGGGACGCAGCCTTTGGGGACGAGCAGTACTTC.

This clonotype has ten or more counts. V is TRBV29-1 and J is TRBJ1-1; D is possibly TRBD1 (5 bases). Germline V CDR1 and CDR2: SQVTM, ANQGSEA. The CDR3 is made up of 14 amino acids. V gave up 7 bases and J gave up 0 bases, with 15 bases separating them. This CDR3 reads CSAIGTDMNTEAFF. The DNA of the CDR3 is TGCAGCGCCATAGGGACGGACATGAACACTGAAGCTTTCTTT.

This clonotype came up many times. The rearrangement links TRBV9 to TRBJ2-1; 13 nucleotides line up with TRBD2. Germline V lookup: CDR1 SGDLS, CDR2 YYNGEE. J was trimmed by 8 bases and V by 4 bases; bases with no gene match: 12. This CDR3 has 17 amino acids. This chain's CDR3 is CASSPRAGTSGVYEQFF. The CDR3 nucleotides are TGTGCCAGCAGCCCCAGAGCCGGGACTAGCGGGGTATATGAGCAGTTCTTC. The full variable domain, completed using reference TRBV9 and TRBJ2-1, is DSGVTQTPKHLITATGQRVTLRCSPRSGDLSVYWYQQSLDQGLQFLIQYYNGEERAKGNILERFSAQQFPDLHSELNLSSLELGDSALYFCASSPRAGTSGVYEQFFGPGTRLTVL.